Given below is one TCR beta chain in context. This PCR relied on a set of 60 Vbeta primers and 13 Jbeta primers. This table comes from immunoSEQ multiplex PCR, and its TCRdb copy is limited to in-frame clones, with some not included. The table lists some 150,000 clones, 80% to 90% of them singletons. V shed 7 bases, J shed 6 bases, and the junction held 6 bases outside the gene matches. The CDR3 has 15 residues. The germline CDR1 and CDR2 sequences are MNHNS and SASEGT. This sample is drawn from a study of cytomegalovirus exposure and HLA in healthy donors. V and J are TRBV6-1 and TRBJ2-1, with 13 nucleotides matching TRBD2. The sequence was collected from a woman under 40 in good health and CMV-seropositive. Material for sequencing was PBMCs. The CDR3 bases are TGTGCCAGCACTGCGACTAGCGGGGGGCTCAATGAGCAGTTCTTC. It is translated as CASTATSGGLNEQFF.